These T cell receptor beta chains were read from a single sample in a study of post-analysis software for immune sequencing data. Via MiXCR, TCRdb re-called the PCR reads, giving one row per CDR3 protein. The sample has hundreds of thousands of distinct CDR3 sequences; around 53% are singletons. The material sequenced was blood. The receptors originated from a girl under 18 with multiple sclerosis. Both conserved end residues are part of each CDR3. The order of the fields is V gene, D gene, clone size, J gene, CDR3 DNA, CDR3 protein. D genes are given only for firm matches. Size values are once, few and many counts, or a class for expanded clones, and some rows have none.

V: TRBV7-9; D: NA; size: NA; J: TRBJ2-7; DNA: TGTGCCAGCAGCTTATCGAGGCGGGGGCGATACGAGCAGTACTTC; CDR3: CASSLSRRGRYEQYF
V: TRBV27; D: TRBD1; size: NA; J: TRBJ2-7; DNA: TGTGCCAGCAGTCAGGGGACAGGGCACGGCTACGAGCAGTACTTC; CDR3: CASSQGTGHGYEQYF
V: TRBV12-3/TRBV12-4; D: NA; size: few; J: TRBJ2-4; DNA: TGTGCCAGCAGTCCGGGGGACATTCAGTACTTC; CDR3: CASSPGDIQYF
V: TRBV29-1; D: NA; size: NA; J: TRBJ2-1; DNA: TGCAGCGTTGAAACCCTGAGCTCCTACAATGAGCAGTTCTTC; CDR3: CSVETLSSYNEQFF
V: TRBV18; D: NA; size: few; J: TRBJ2-7; DNA: TGTGCCAGCTCACCAGTACCCTCTGAAGCGCTCGAGCAGTACTTC; CDR3: CASSPVPSEALEQYF
V: TRBV5-1; D: TRBD2; size: NA; J: TRBJ2-1; DNA: TGCGCCAGCAGCTTGGCAGTTAGCGGGAGACAAATCCGGCAGTTCTTC; CDR3: CASSLAVSGRQIRQFF
V: TRBV6-5; D: NA; size: NA; J: TRBJ2-6; DNA: TGTGCCAGCAGTTACAGCCGGCGGGGAATCTCTGGGGCCAACGTCCTGACTTTC; CDR3: CASSYSRRGISGANVLTF
V: TRBV7-8; D: NA; size: once; J: TRBJ2-3; DNA: TGTGCCAGCAGCTTAGCAAGAAGCAGAGATACGCAGTATTTT; CDR3: CASSLARSRDTQYF
V: TRBV7-3; D: NA; size: NA; J: TRBJ2-7; DNA: TGTGCCAGCAGCTTAATGATGGGAAGCTCCTACGAGCAGTACTTC; CDR3: CASSLMMGSSYEQYF
V: TRBV7-3; D: TRBD2; size: few; J: TRBJ2-1; DNA: TGTGCCAGCAGCTCGATCTTAGCGGGGGGCTACAATGAGCAGTTCTTC; CDR3: CASSSILAGGYNEQFF
V: TRBV5-1; D: TRBD1; size: NA; J: TRBJ2-3; DNA: TGCGCCAGCAGCGCAGGACAGGGTAGCGGTACGCAGTATTTT; CDR3: CASSAGQGSGTQYF
V: TRBV3-1; D: TRBD2; size: NA; J: TRBJ2-2; DNA: TGTGCCAGTACCGGGACTAGCGGATACACCGGGGAGCTGTTTTTT; CDR3: CASTGTSGYTGELFF
V: TRBV4-1; D: TRBD2; size: NA; J: TRBJ2-7; DNA: TGCGCCAGCAGCCAAGGGAGACTAGCGTTGTACGAGCAGTACTTC; CDR3: CASSQGRLALYEQYF
V: TRBV12-3/TRBV12-4; D: TRBD2; size: NA; J: TRBJ2-1; DNA: TGTGCCAGCATTGATAGCGGGAGGTATAATGAGCAGTTCTTC; CDR3: CASIDSGRYNEQFF
V: TRBV4-2; D: NA; size: NA; J: TRBJ2-7; DNA: TGTGCCAGCAGCCAAGAATCAGTCCTTAGGGGCTACGAGCAGTACTTC; CDR3: CASSQESVLRGYEQYF
V: TRBV15; D: NA; size: NA; J: TRBJ2-5; DNA: TGTGCCACCAGCAAACGACAGGACCAAGAGACCCAGTACTTC; CDR3: CATSKRQDQETQYF
V: TRBV12-3/TRBV12-4; D: TRBD2; size: NA; J: TRBJ2-1; DNA: TGTGCCAGCAGGACCACGGGGGGGCGGGATGAGCAGTTCTTC; CDR3: CASRTTGGRDEQFF
V: TRBV5-1; D: NA; size: NA; J: TRBJ2-1; DNA: TGCGCCAGCAGCTCCAACCGGGACTCAGGGACTGAGCAGTTCTTC; CDR3: CASSSNRDSGTEQFF
V: TRBV12-3/TRBV12-4; D: NA; size: NA; J: TRBJ2-6; DNA: TGTGCCAGCAGAGCTGAGAGGGGTCGGGATTCTGGGGCCAACGTCCTGACTTTC; CDR3: CASRAERGRDSGANVLTF
V: TRBV7-9; D: TRBD1; size: NA; J: TRBJ2-1; DNA: TGTGCCAGTAGAAGCGGACAGGGACCATACAATGAGCAGTTCTTC; CDR3: CASRSGQGPYNEQFF
V: TRBV6-5; D: NA; size: NA; J: TRBJ2-1; DNA: TGTGCCAGCAGTTACTCGAGGGGTAGCGTGACTACCTTCTACAATGAGCAGTTCTTC; CDR3: CASSYSRGSVTTFYNEQFF
V: TRBV29-1; D: NA; size: NA; J: TRBJ2-7; DNA: TGCAGCGCGGTCGGATGGGAGGAGCAGTACTTC; CDR3: CSAVGWEEQYF
V: TRBV12-3/TRBV12-4; D: TRBD1; size: few; J: TRBJ2-7; DNA: TGTGCCAGCAGTTTGCCAGGGGGATCCTACGAGCAGTACTTC; CDR3: CASSLPGGSYEQYF
V: TRBV7-2; D: NA; size: few; J: TRBJ2-3; DNA: TGTGCCAGCAGCTTAGAGGCGACCCGAAGCACAGATACGCAGTATTTT; CDR3: CASSLEATRSTDTQYF
V: TRBV4-1; D: NA; size: NA; J: TRBJ2-3; DNA: TGCGCCAGCAGCCGACTCGGGACCCTCTGGGATACGCAGTATTTT; CDR3: CASSRLGTLWDTQYF
V: TRBV2; D: NA; size: few; J: TRBJ1-1; DNA: TGTGCCACCCGCGGGGGTCCGAACACTGAAGCTTTCTTT; CDR3: CATRGGPNTEAFF
V: TRBV9; D: NA; size: NA; J: TRBJ2-7; DNA: TGTGCCAGCAGCGTAGGACCCGGCTACGAGCAGTACTTC; CDR3: CASSVGPGYEQYF
V: TRBV27; D: NA; size: NA; J: TRBJ1-1; DNA: TGTGCCAGCAGTGAACTAGGGGTTAACACTGAAGCTTTCTTT; CDR3: CASSELGVNTEAFF
V: TRBV20-1; D: TRBD2; size: NA; J: TRBJ2-7; DNA: TGCAGTGCAACGAGGCGGCTAGCGGGGACCTACGAGCAGTACTTC; CDR3: CSATRRLAGTYEQYF
V: TRBV7-2; D: TRBD1; size: NA; J: TRBJ2-3; DNA: TGTGCCAGCAGCTTCCGAGACAGGGGGCGTTTGTCAGATACGCAGTATTTT; CDR3: CASSFRDRGRLSDTQYF
V: TRBV7-8; D: TRBD1; size: once; J: TRBJ1-1; DNA: TGTGCCAGCAGCCCGAGGGGACAGGCGGGGACTGAAGCTTTCTTT; CDR3: CASSPRGQAGTEAFF
V: TRBV3-1; D: NA; size: few; J: TRBJ2-1; DNA: TGTGCCAGCAGCCAATTCGGGAGCCTAACCTACAATGAGCAGTTCTTC; CDR3: CASSQFGSLTYNEQFF
V: TRBV10-3; D: TRBD1; size: NA; J: TRBJ2-1; DNA: TGTGCCATCAGTGAGCCGGGACAGGGGGGTGAGCAGTTCTTC; CDR3: CAISEPGQGGEQFF
V: TRBV4-1; D: TRBD2; size: few; J: TRBJ2-7; DNA: TGCGCCAGCAGCCAAGGACTAGCGGGAGGCTACTCCTACGAGCAGTACTTC; CDR3: CASSQGLAGGYSYEQYF
V: TRBV7-7; D: NA; size: NA; J: TRBJ2-3; DNA: TGTGCTAGCAGCTTAGGTGTGGGAGTAGGTGATACGCAGTATTTT; CDR3: CASSLGVGVGDTQYF
V: TRBV6-1; D: TRBD2; size: few; J: TRBJ2-3; DNA: TGTGCCAGCAGACAACCTCCCGGGACTAGCGGGAGGCTAGATACGCAGTATTTT; CDR3: CASRQPPGTSGRLDTQYF
V: TRBV18; D: NA; size: NA; J: TRBJ2-3; DNA: TGTGCCAGCTCACCCGACCTAGACCCAGGGAATACGCAGTATTTT; CDR3: CASSPDLDPGNTQYF
V: TRBV6-5; D: NA; size: NA; J: TRBJ2-3; DNA: TGTGCCAGCAGTTACTCGTGGTCTGTTCTCTTAAGTACAGGGCTTTCCACAGATACGCAGTATTTT; CDR3: CASSYSWSVLLSTGLSTDTQYF
V: TRBV3-1; D: TRBD1; size: NA; J: TRBJ1-1; DNA: TGTGCCAGCAGTCGGGACAGGTGGGTTGCCACTGAAGCTTTCTTT; CDR3: CASSRDRWVATEAFF
V: TRBV12-3/TRBV12-4; D: NA; size: few; J: TRBJ1-4; DNA: TGTGCCAGCAAGGGAGGGCACGATGAAAAACTGTTTTTT; CDR3: CASKGGHDEKLFF
V: TRBV9; D: TRBD2; size: few; J: TRBJ2-1; DNA: TGTGCCAGCAGTGCACTAGCGGGAGGGCCGAATGAGCAGTTCTTC; CDR3: CASSALAGGPNEQFF
V: TRBV7-2; D: NA; size: NA; J: TRBJ1-1; DNA: TGTGCCAGCAGCTTAGGCGGGGGAAGTAGTGGCACCGAAGCTTTCTTT; CDR3: CASSLGGGSSGTEAFF
V: TRBV11-2; D: TRBD2; size: many; J: TRBJ2-1; DNA: TGTGCCAGCAGCCGGCTAGCGGGAGCCTACAATGAGCAGTTCTTC; CDR3: CASSRLAGAYNEQFF
V: TRBV5-1; D: NA; size: few; J: TRBJ2-5; DNA: TGCGCCAGCAGCTTGGCCAGCATCCAAGAGACCCAGTACTTC; CDR3: CASSLASIQETQYF
V: TRBV5-1; D: NA; size: NA; J: TRBJ2-2; DNA: TGTGCCAGCAGTTATGCGGGACAAAGCACCGGGGAGCGGTTTTTT; CDR3: CASSYAGQSTGERFF
V: TRBV2; D: NA; size: NA; J: TRBJ2-3; DNA: TGTGCCAGCAGTTTGGACCCATCCCCCAGCACAGATACGCAGTATTTT; CDR3: CASSLDPSPSTDTQYF
V: TRBV21-1; D: NA; size: once; J: TRBJ2-5; DNA: TGTGCCAGCAGCAAATCCCCTGCGTCCCCCCGAGGCCCTAAAGAGACCCAGTACTTC; CDR3: CASSKSPASPRGPKETQYF
V: TRBV20-1; D: NA; size: NA; J: TRBJ2-5; DNA: TGCAGTGCTAGATCTGGAGGTGGGGAGACCCAGTACTTC; CDR3: CSARSGGGETQYF
V: TRBV20-1; D: TRBD2; size: NA; J: TRBJ2-3; DNA: TGCAGTGCTAGTTTCTTGGCGGCAGCGGGGGGATACACAGATACGCAGTATTTT; CDR3: CSASFLAAAGGYTDTQYF
V: TRBV2; D: NA; size: NA; J: TRBJ1-2; DNA: TGTGCCAGCAGTGAAGCGCTTTGGGCAGGGGCCGGCTACACCTTC; CDR3: CASSEALWAGAGYTF
V: TRBV7-9; D: NA; size: NA; J: TRBJ2-7; DNA: TGTGCCAGCAGCTTTACTGCGAACTCCTACGAGCAGTACTTC; CDR3: CASSFTANSYEQYF
V: TRBV15; D: NA; size: once; J: TRBJ2-1; DNA: TGTGCCACCAGCAGAGATCTCGGTCAGAGAGAGACCCAGTTCTTC; CDR3: CATSRDLGQRETQFF
V: TRBV15; D: TRBD2; size: few; J: TRBJ2-5; DNA: TGTGCCACCAGCAGAGATTCGCCTAGCGGGAGTGAGACCCAGTACTTC; CDR3: CATSRDSPSGSETQYF
V: TRBV29-1; D: NA; size: NA; J: TRBJ2-5; DNA: TGCAGCGTTGACTTGGGGACCCAGTACTTC; CDR3: CSVDLGTQYF
V: TRBV12-3/TRBV12-4; D: TRBD2; size: NA; J: TRBJ2-7; DNA: TGTGCCAGCAGTTTAGTAGGCCTAGCGGGGGGTCCTTCCTACGAGCAGTACTTC; CDR3: CASSLVGLAGGPSYEQYF
V: TRBV12-3/TRBV12-4; D: NA; size: NA; J: TRBJ2-7; DNA: TGTGCCAGCAGTTTCTCGCGTGTTACCTCCTACGAGCAGTACTTC; CDR3: CASSFSRVTSYEQYF
V: TRBV5-5; D: NA; size: once; J: TRBJ1-4; DNA: TGTGCCAGCAGCACAGGGATCACTAATGAAAAACTGTTTTTT; CDR3: CASSTGITNEKLFF
V: TRBV29-1; D: NA; size: NA; J: TRBJ2-3; DNA: TGCAGCGTCGAGGGTTTTAGGGGTACGCAGTATTTT; CDR3: CSVEGFRGTQYF
V: TRBV5-1; D: NA; size: NA; J: TRBJ2-1; DNA: TGCGCCAGCAGCTTGATGATTGGTGAGCAGTTCTTC; CDR3: CASSLMIGEQFF
V: TRBV3-1; D: NA; size: NA; J: TRBJ2-3; DNA: TGTGCCAGCAGCCATTTAACTCGGACACGCACAGATACGCAGTATTTT; CDR3: CASSHLTRTRTDTQYF